Below, 2 T cell receptor beta chains from the same sample are listed, as sequenced in a study of spatial heterogeneity in lung cancer (dated by TCRdb to about 2019). Library generation was performed with 5' RACE. The listed sequencing device is NextSeq 500. Through fastp at Q25 and MiXCR, TCRdb rebuilt clones from the public reads, retaining in-frame beta chains. Each entry is one CDR3 protein sequence, shown with its most common DNA and genes. Within this sample are around 60,000 distinct CDR3 sequences, with approximately 8% of them counted one time only. The ten largest account for about 14% of the sample. The sample's time point label, decoded: sample taken at primary tumor resection. TCR sequencing used whole RNA extracted from tumor and nontumor lung tissue, or from cryopreserved PBMC samples, without cell sorting. The material sequenced was PBMCs, taken at surgery. The source is a female donor with early-stage non-small cell lung cancer.

This clonotype was seen ten or more times. The V and J genes are TRBV6-5 and TRBJ1-3, with D unclear. The CDR3 sequence is 14 residues long. Germline V gene sequence: CDR1 MNHEY, CDR2 SVGAGI. V lost 5 bases and J 2 bases, leaving 10 bases between the germline ends. The CDR3 sequence: CASSAGLPGNTIYF. The CDR3, as DNA: TGTGCCAGCAGTGCAGGACTGCCTGGAAACACCATATATTTT.

This clonotype has more than one count but fewer than ten. The rearrangement joins TRBV5-1 to TRBJ2-1; no reliable D call. This CDR3 comprises 13 residues. Between the trimmed V and J ends, which lost 0 bases and 10 bases, there was a span of 11 bases. Germline CDR1 reads SGHRS; CDR2 reads YFSETQ. The CDR3 loop is CASSLVLDREQFF. CDR3 bases: TGCGCCAGCAGCTTGGTTTTGGATAGGGAGCAGTTCTTC.